Listed here are 30 T cell receptor beta chains from one sample, sequenced in a study of low-dose radiotherapy and immunotherapy resistance in tumors. Noted time point: before trial treatment. Priming of first-strand cDNA relied on TRAV- and TRBV-specific primers (covering alpha and beta chains). Amplification, which lasted 20 to 25 PCR cycles, used a constant-region primer and V-primer adapter to amplify TCRs. In TCRdb, the reads were re-called with MiXCR into one record per CDR3 protein. Of around 68,000 distinct CDR3 sequences in the sample, approximately 25% were seen once. Specimen: PBMCs, collected before treatment. The receptors originated from a male donor with rectosigmoid adenocarcinoma.

For this clonotype: A far larger clone is a single base away, which makes a read error likely. This chain connects TRBV27 to TRBJ1-2; TRBD1 aligns across 10 bases. Per the germline V gene, CDR1 is MNHEY and CDR2 is SMNVEV (reference sequence). The CDR3 totals 15 residues. CDR3 in amino acids: CATSDPSGTGDVYTF. In nucleotides, the CDR3 is TGTGCCACCAGTGATCCCTCCGGGACAGGGGACGTCTACACCTTC.

The genes are TRBV29-1 and TRBJ1-5; D unclear. Looked up from germline, CDR1 is SQVTM and CDR2 is ANQGSEA. The CDR3 sequence is 15 residues long. V lost 4 bases to trimming and J lost 4 bases, with 17 bases between them. The CDR3: CSVVEDSWENQPQHF. The CDR3 nucleotides read TGCAGCGTTGTTGAGGACTCATGGGAAAATCAGCCCCAGCATTTT. Supplemented by reference TRBV29-1 and TRBJ1-5, the full variable domain reads SAVISQKPSRDICQRGTSLTIQCQVDSQVTMMFWYRQQPGQSLTLIATANQGSEATYESGFVIDKFPISRPNLTFSTLTVSNMSPEDSSIYLCSVVEDSWENQPQHFGDGTRLSIL.

This clonotype has a handful of counts. It differs at one base from a far larger clone, so likely a read error. Here the CDR3 reads CASSEEEDTLSYEQFF. The CDR3 DNA is TGTGCCAGCAGTGAGGAGGAGGATACCCTATCCTACGAGCAGTTCTTC. V gene TRBV28 combines with J gene TRBJ2-1, with D possibly TRBD2 on 5 matching bases. The germline V gene has CDR1 MDHEN and CDR2 SYDVKM. The ends were cut back, 5 bases at V and 10 bases at J, with 24 bases in the middle. The CDR3 covers 16 residues.

The sample holds many counts of this clonotype. The rearrangement joins TRBV12-3 or TRBV12-4 to TRBJ2-7; TRBD2 agrees at 8 bases. V lost 3 bases, J lost 5 bases, and 3 bases stayed unmatched. The length of the CDR3 is 13 residues. The CDR3 loop reads CASSFLTSDEQYF. The DNA of the CDR3 is TGTGCCAGCAGTTTTTTGACTAGCGACGAGCAGTACTTC.

The chain has TRBV28 and TRBJ1-5; maybe TRBD1 (5 bases). Deletions cut 3 bases from V and 6 bases from J, with 9 bases between. Germline V gene sequence: CDR1 MDHEN, CDR2 SYDVKM. This CDR3 is 13 amino acids long. The CDR3 region is CASSLAGAQPQHF. The CDR3, as DNA: TGTGCCAGCAGTTTGGCTGGGGCTCAGCCCCAGCATTTT.

This clonotype was found many times. The chain links TRBV5-5 to TRBJ2-5; D ambiguous. This CDR3 region has 13 residues. Germline assignment: CDR1 SGHKS and CDR2 YYEKEE (reference sequence). Trimming removed 5 bases at V and 5 bases at J, with 13 bases between. CDR3 nucleotide sequence: TGTGCCAGCAGACGTTCCGACGGGGAGACCCAGTACTTC. Its protein is CASRRSDGETQYF.

This clonotype came up many times. The gene calls are TRBV20-1 and TRBJ2-1; 13 nucleotides line up with TRBD2. Germline loops: CDR1 DFQATT, CDR2 SNEGSKA (reference sequence). This CDR3 is built from 16 residues. The V gene end was trimmed by 2 bases and the J gene end by 9 bases; junction bases not matched to a gene: 10. The CDR3 DNA reads TGCAGTGCTAGATCCCGGACTAGCGGGAGAAAGAGTGAGCAGTTCTTC. It yields the protein CSARSRTSGRKSEQFF.

This clonotype came up a few times. The chain has TRBV12-3 or TRBV12-4 and TRBJ2-3; 8 bases match TRBD2. The CDR3 covers 14 residues. V lost 6 bases, J lost 0 bases, and 2 bases stayed unmatched. In DNA, the CDR3 is TGTGCCAGCAGGAGCGGGAGCAGCACAGATACGCAGTATTTT. Translating it yields CASRSGSSTDTQYF.

As regards this clonotype: Only one base separates this from a far larger clonotype, so it likely reflects a read error. The chain uses TRBV5-1 and TRBJ2-1; TRBD2 matches at 13 bases. The trim removed 3 bases at V and 10 bases at J, leaving 13 bases unmatched. Germline CDR1 SGHRS, CDR2 YFSETQ. The CDR3 totals 17 residues. This CDR3 is CASSYRRGTSGNYEQFF. Here the CDR3 DNA reads TGCGCCAGCAGCTATCGGAGGGGGACTAGCGGGAACTACGAGCAGTTCTTC.

The J gene is TRBJ2-1, the V gene TRBV7-9; a possible D gene is TRBD1 (5 bases). This CDR3 region has 13 residues. The germline V gene has CDR1 SEHNR and CDR2 FQNEAQ (reference sequence). V lost 5 bases and J lost 8, with 13 bases in between. The CDR3 nucleotides read TGTGCCAGCAGCCCAAAGGGGCCTTATGAGCAGTTCTTC. It yields the protein CASSPKGPYEQFF.

The table lists this clonotype with many counts. V usage is TRBV6-2 or TRBV6-3 and J usage is TRBJ2-7; no clear D gene. This CDR3 contains 12 residues. Germline assignment: CDR1 MNHEY and CDR2 SVGEGT. V lost 2 bases, J lost 5 bases, and 7 bases lay in between. CDR3 residues: CASSYLWDEQYF. The CDR3 region has the DNA TGTGCCAGCAGTTACCTTTGGGACGAGCAGTACTTC.

This clonotype was recorded at least ten times. J is TRBJ2-1 and V is TRBV5-1; D possibly matches TRBD1 or TRBD2 (7 bases each). The germline V and J ends were trimmed by 1 base and 4 bases, with 12 bases remaining between them. CDR3 length: 15 amino acids. The germline CDR1 and CDR2 sequences are SGHRS and YFSETQ. CDR3 protein: CASSLSQGGYNEQFF. Here the CDR3 DNA reads TGCGCCAGCAGCTTGTCGCAGGGGGGGTACAATGAGCAGTTCTTC.

This clonotype was seen only a few times. The rearrangement joins TRBV19 to TRBJ1-4; D possibly corresponds to TRBD1 (5 bases). Germline values: CDR1 LNHDA, CDR2 SQIVND (reference sequence). The CDR3 has 15 amino acids. The V gene lost 5 bases and the J gene lost 4 bases, with 14 bases spanning the gap. The DNA of the CDR3 is TGTGCCAGTAGTCCGGGGACGGCCCGTAATGAAAAACTGTTTTTT. Its protein product is CASSPGTARNEKLFF. Combining the CDR3 with reference TRBV19 and TRBJ1-4 gives the whole variable domain DGGITQSPKYLFRKEGQNVTLSCEQNLNHDAMYWYRQDPGQGLRLIYYSQIVNDFQKGDIAEGYSVSREKKESFPLTVTSAQKNPTAFYLCASSPGTARNEKLFFGSGTQLSVL.

V usage is TRBV20-1 and J usage is TRBJ1-2; D may be TRBD1 (5 bases). The CDR3 totals 12 residues. The germline gives CDR1 DFQATT, CDR2 SNEGSKA (reference sequence). V was trimmed by 1 base and J by 3 bases, leaving 6 bases between them. CDR3 in amino acids: CSARGGDYGYTF. CDR3 sequence (DNA): TGCAGTGCTAGAGGGGGCGACTATGGCTACACCTTC.

This clonotype was observed many times. The chain employs TRBV20-1 and TRBJ2-5; D unresolved. CDR3 size: 11 residues. CDR1 and CDR2 from the germline V gene are DFQATT and SNEGSKA (reference sequence). The germline V and J ends were trimmed by 5 bases and 5 bases, with 9 bases remaining between them. The CDR3 protein is CSAANWETQYF. The CDR3 DNA sequence: TGCAGTGCTGCGAACTGGGAGACCCAGTACTTC.

Notes on this clonotype: A read error is likely here: a far larger clone is one base away. This chain connects TRBV5-4 to TRBJ2-1; 8 bases match TRBD1. This CDR3 spans 17 amino acids. Germline V gene lookup returns CDR1 SGHNT and CDR2 YYREEE (reference sequence). Trimming cost V 3 bases and J 13 bases; bases outside gene matches: 21. Here the CDR3 reads CASSSRQGMRFGETQFF. CDR3 sequence (DNA): TGTGCCAGCAGCTCACGACAGGGGATGAGGTTCGGAGAGACCCAGTTCTTC. Complete variable domain (other parts from reference TRBV5-4 and TRBJ2-1): ETGVTQSPTHLIKTRGQQVTLRCSSQSGHNTVSWYQQALGQGPQFIFQYYREEENGRGNFPPRFSGLQFPNYSSELNVNALELDDSALYLCASSSRQGMRFGETQFFGPGTRLTVL.

V usage is TRBV28 and J usage is TRBJ2-1; 10 bases line up with TRBD2. Germline CDR1 and CDR2: MDHEN and SYDVKM. With V trimmed by 4 bases and J by 12 bases, 15 bases remained unmatched. This CDR3 is 16 amino acids long. The DNA of the CDR3 is TGTGCCAGCAGTTCACTCCCCAGCGGGAGGGACATAGTGCAGTTCTTC. It translates to CASSSLPSGRDIVQFF. The full variable domain, in which reference TRBV28 and TRBJ2-1 provide the parts outside the CDR3, is DVKVTQSSRYLVKRTGEKVFLECVQDMDHENMFWYRQDPGLGLRLIYFSYDVKMKEKGDIPEGYSVSREKKERFSLILESASTNQTSMYLCASSSLPSGRDIVQFFGPGTRLTVL.

In this sample, this clonotype turned up many times. The CDR3 coding sequence is TGCAGTGCTACCGGCGGACAAGAGACCCAGTACTTC. It specifies CSATGGQETQYF. V usage is TRBV20-1 and J usage is TRBJ2-5; no firm D call. CDR1 DFQATT and CDR2 SNEGSKA come from the germline V gene (reference sequence). With 4 bases removed from V and 2 bases from J, the gap between germline ends came to 8 bases. The CDR3 extends over 12 amino acids.

Ten or more counts support this clonotype. The chain links TRBV7-2 to TRBJ2-1; either TRBD1 or TRBD2 may supply D (5 bases each). The CDR3 length is 10 residues. Per germline, CDR1 SGHTA and CDR2 FQGNSA. The germline V and J ends were trimmed by 8 bases and 9 bases, with 8 bases remaining between them. DNA for the CDR3: TGTGCCAGCGGGGCGGGTGAGCAGTTCTTC. Translating it yields CASGAGEQFF.

Ten or more counts support this clonotype. The V gene is TRBV7-2, the J gene TRBJ2-6, with TRBD1 identical over 8 bases. CDR3 length: 18 amino acids. Per germline, CDR1 SGHTA and CDR2 FQGNSA. The ends lost 6 bases at V and 0 bases at J; junction bases unmatched: 10. CDR3 coding DNA: TGTGCCAGCAGTCAACCGGGACAGGCCAGCTCTGGGGCCAACGTCCTGACTTTC. This codes for CASSQPGQASSGANVLTF.

The sample holds many counts of this clonotype. The chain couples TRBV6-6 to TRBJ2-1; TRBD2 might be the D (5 bases). This CDR3 comprises 14 residues. Per the germline V gene, CDR1 is MNHNY and CDR2 is SVGAGI (reference sequence). The V end was cut by 7 bases, the J end by 8 bases, with 18 bases between. This CDR3 is CASKWNEGGDEQFF. DNA for the CDR3: TGTGCCAGCAAGTGGAACGAGGGCGGCGATGAGCAGTTCTTC.

This clonotype was seen only a few times. Because the CDR3's place on the DNA is in doubt, the DNA is left out and the CDR3 is given as listed by TCRdb. The chain employs TRBV7-8 and TRBJ1-4; the table's D call of TRBD1 was not tested on the DNA. The CDR3 totals 16 residues, both ends included. Per the germline V gene, CDR1 is SGHVS and CDR2 is FQNEAQ. This CDR3 is CASSLARGTNEKLFFF.

Turning to this clonotype: The DNA is omitted, as the CDR3 cannot be located on it reliably, and the CDR3 follows TCRdb's listing. The chain combines TRBV28 with TRBJ2-2; TRBD2 is the table's D call, not checked against the DNA. With termini counted, the CDR3 has 16 amino acids. Germline V lookup: CDR1 MDHEN, CDR2 SYDVKM. Here the CDR3 reads CASSSGLPPGSCFFFF.

This clonotype was recorded many times. This chain joins TRBV30 and TRBJ2-1; D is uncertain. From germline, CDR1 is GTSNPN and CDR2 SVGIG (reference sequence). The CDR3 consists of 15 residues. Deletions cut 2 bases from V and 1 base from J, with 12 bases between. The CDR3 region is CAWSSGSVSYNEQFF. For the CDR3, the DNA is TGTGCCTGGAGTTCCGGGTCAGTGTCCTACAATGAGCAGTTCTTC.

This clonotype was counted at least ten times. The gene calls are TRBV6-2 or TRBV6-3 and TRBJ2-1; D uncertain. V was clipped by 4 bases and J by 6 bases, with 10 bases between them. This CDR3 has 13 residues. Germline CDR1 reads MNHEY; CDR2 reads SVGEGT. CDR3 DNA: TGTGCCAGCAGTTTGATTGCCGGCAATGAGCAGTTCTTC. Translation gives CASSLIAGNEQFF.

This clonotype was counted many times. This chain joins TRBV2 and TRBJ2-3; D gene unclear. Germline values: CDR1 SNHLY, CDR2 FYNNEI. This CDR3 has 15 residues. Trimming took 6 bases from V and 0 from J, leaving 13 bases between them. This chain's CDR3 is CASRNEEFSTDTQYF. CDR3 coding DNA: TGTGCCAGCAGGAACGAAGAGTTCAGCACAGATACGCAGTATTTT.

This clonotype was recorded at least ten times. Compared with germline, one end of the junction differs, possibly owing to a read error. The genes are TRBV5-1 and TRBJ1-2, with TRBD1 identical over 7 bases. Germline V gene sequence: CDR1 SGHRS, CDR2 YFSETQ. CDR3 length: 15 residues. The CDR3 bases are TGCGCCAGCATCTTGGCCCCGGGACAGAACTATGGCTACACCTTC. Residues: CASILAPGQNYGYTF.

V and J are TRBV15 and TRBJ1-2; D gene uncertain. This CDR3 region has 15 residues. V lost 0 bases and J lost 4, with 12 bases in between. CDR1 is LNHNV and CDR2 is YYDKDF in the germline V gene (reference sequence). CDR3 bases: TGTGCCACCAGCAGAGATCTTGGGGAAGTCTATGGCTACACCTTC. It encodes CATSRDLGEVYGYTF.

In its sample, this clonotype was seen many times. The chain is built from TRBV4-2 and TRBJ2-7, with D possibly being TRBD1 or TRBD2 (5 bases each). This CDR3 comprises 15 residues. CDR1 is LGHNA and CDR2 is YNFKEQ in the germline V gene. The ends were cut back, 0 bases at V and 2 bases at J, with 11 bases in the middle. The CDR3 nucleotides read TGTGCCAGCAGCCAAGATCGGGGCGTCGCCTACGAGCAGTACTTC. It specifies CASSQDRGVAYEQYF.

This clonotype was counted at least ten times. V gene TRBV28 combines with J gene TRBJ2-1, with 9 bases fitting TRBD2. Germline V gives CDR1 MDHEN, CDR2 SYDVKM. V shed 3 bases and J 4 bases; nucleotides not matched to a gene: 13. This CDR3 has 18 residues. CDR3 nucleotide sequence: TGTGCCAGCAGTTTTTTTGGATTAGCGGGGGAACCTTACAATGAGCAGTTCTTC. It translates to CASSFFGLAGEPYNEQFF.